Below, 26 T cell receptor beta chains from the same sample are listed, as sequenced in a study of sequential checkpoint blockade in melanoma. Assay used: immunoSEQ multiplex PCR; TCRdb lists only in-frame clones, some missing. Among around 9,600 clones, around three fifths were seen once, and the ten largest hold less than 45%. As to treatment: randomized to nivolumab then ipilimumab (arm A) or the reverse (arm B). Sequencing was performed on CD8+ T cells sorted from blood (inferred from file names), taken from a patient given nivolumab and ipilimumab in sequence. All receptors come from a human donor with melanoma.

This clone has just a few counts. CDR3 nucleotides: TGTGCCAGCAGCGCAGGGTTTCTGAATGAAAAACTGTTTTTT. This translates into CASSAGFLNEKLFF. The V call is TRBV6-4, the J call TRBJ1-4, with D possibly TRBD1 on 5 matching bases. This CDR3 region has 14 residues. The ends were cut back, 6 bases at V and 5 bases at J, with 13 bases in the middle. Germline-derived CDR1 and CDR2 are MRHNA and SNTAGT.

The chain couples TRBV4-2 to TRBJ2-7; D is unclear. V was trimmed by 0 bases and J by 4 bases, leaving 13 bases between them. This CDR3 spans 15 amino acids. Germline V gene data show CDR1 as LGHNA and CDR2 as YNFKEQ. The CDR3 protein is CASSQEYGSRYEQYF. The CDR3, as DNA: TGTGCCAGCAGCCAAGAATACGGGTCCCGTTACGAGCAGTACTTC.

J is TRBJ1-2 and V is TRBV5-6, with 7 nucleotides matching TRBD1. There are 13 residues in the CDR3. Trimming removed 0 bases from V and 6 bases from J; junction bases left unmatched: 2. From germline, CDR1 is SGHDT and CDR2 YYEEEE. CDR3 protein: CASSLGTGHGYTF. DNA for the CDR3: TGTGCCAGCAGCTTGGGGACAGGACATGGCTACACCTTC.

The V gene is TRBV10-3, the J gene TRBJ1-6; TRBD1 aligns across 8 bases. The CDR3 consists of 15 residues. Trimming took 5 bases from V and 7 from J; bases not matched to a gene: 7. CDR1 is ENHRY and CDR2 is SYGVKD in the germline V gene. Written as DNA, the CDR3 is TGTGCCATCAGTAACCAGGGGGCTCGGAATTCACCCCTCCACTTT. Its translation is CAISNQGARNSPLHF.

The chain employs TRBV7-3 and TRBJ1-2; D is possibly TRBD1 (6 bases). Germline lookup yields CDR1 SGHTA and CDR2 FQGTGA. Trimming shortened V by 5 bases and J by 6 bases, and 16 bases separated the two germline ends. This CDR3 is built from 14 residues. CDR3 sequence: CASSPGWGQDGYTF. The CDR3 region has the DNA TGTGCCAGCAGCCCTGGGTGGGGGCAGGATGGCTACACCTTC.

J is TRBJ1-1 and V is TRBV2; tentatively, D is TRBD1 (5 bases). Deletions cut 8 bases from V and 1 base from J, with 8 bases between. CDR3 length: 12 amino acids. Germline CDR1 is SNHLY and CDR2 is FYNNEI. In nucleotides, the CDR3 is TGTGCCAGCGGACAACCGAACACTGAAGCTTTCTTT. It encodes CASGQPNTEAFF.

V and J are TRBV5-1 and TRBJ2-7; 7 nucleotides agree with TRBD1. Germline V gene data show CDR1 as SGHRS and CDR2 as YFSETQ. The CDR3 consists of 14 residues. The J segment lost 7 bases and the V segment lost 0 bases, leaving 7 bases of the junction unmatched. In DNA, the CDR3 is TGCGCCAGCAGCTTGGGACAGGGTCGGGGAGAGCAGTACTTC. Protein sequence: CASSLGQGRGEQYF.

This clone was recorded a few times. The CDR3 region is CASSLGSGDEQFF. Here the CDR3 DNA reads TGTGCCAGCAGCTTAGGGAGCGGTGATGAGCAGTTCTTC. The chain is built from TRBV7-9 and TRBJ2-1; D may be TRBD2 (5 bases). Germline V gene sequence: CDR1 SEHNR, CDR2 FQNEAQ (reference sequence). V was pared by 1 base and J by 8 bases, with 9 bases between. This CDR3 contains 13 residues.

The genes are TRBV28 and TRBJ1-1, with a weak D call TRBD1 (6 bases). CDR3 length equals 15 residues. Trimming cost V 4 bases and J 3 bases, with 15 bases left between them. Germline V gene data show CDR1 as MDHEN and CDR2 as SYDVKM. This CDR3 reads CASSYLTGGYTEAFF. The CDR3 DNA sequence: TGTGCCAGCAGTTACCTGACAGGCGGATACACTGAAGCTTTCTTT.

The CDR3 DNA is TGTGCCAGCGGCGCAGGGTTTCTGTATGAAAAACTGTTTTTT. Translated: CASGAGFLYEKLFF. The rearrangement joins TRBV2 to TRBJ1-4; TRBD1 might be the D (5 bases). Germline lookup yields CDR1 SNHLY and CDR2 FYNNEI. The CDR3 is made up of 14 amino acids. Trimming left V 8 bases short and J 6 bases short, with 16 bases between. Full variable domain (missing parts from reference TRBV2 and TRBJ1-4): EPEVTQTPSHQVTQMGQEVILRCVPISNHLYFYWYRQILGQKVEFLVSFYNNEISEKSEIFDDQFSVERPDGSNFTLKIRSTKLEDSAMYFCASGAGFLYEKLFFGSGTQLSVL.

A note on this clone: This CDR3 is also generated by other DNA sequences in the sample. This sequence joins TRBV4-3 and TRBJ2-7, with a weak D call TRBD1 (8 bases). Germline V gene data show CDR1 as LGHNA and CDR2 as YSLEER. The CDR3 is 16 residues long. The V and J ends lost 3 bases and 1 base respectively, with 16 bases between them. CDR3 DNA: TGCGCCAGCAGCCACAGCGGGACAGGTGAATCCTACGAGCAGTACTTC. Translated: CASSHSGTGESYEQYF.

The chain links TRBV27 to TRBJ2-1; TRBD2 aligns across 13 bases. After removal of 2 bases from V and 5 bases from J, the junction contained 18 bases not matched to a gene. CDR3 length equals 21 residues. Germline V gene data show CDR1 as MNHEY and CDR2 as SMNVEV (reference sequence). The CDR3 region has the DNA TGTGCCAGCAGTTTACGCTTTTTCACCAGGACTAGCGGGAGACTGGACAATGAGCAGTTCTTC. This gives the protein CASSLRFFTRTSGRLDNEQFF.

This clone has more than one count but fewer than ten. The gene calls are TRBV7-9 and TRBJ2-2; D not certain. The CDR3 spans 14 residues. CDR1 and CDR2 (germline): SEHNR, FQNEAQ (reference sequence). The ends were cut back, 4 bases at V and 3 bases at J, with 9 bases in the middle. The CDR3 DNA reads TGTGCCAGCAGCTGGAGACCTGACACCGGGGAGCTGTTTTTT. Amino acid sequence: CASSWRPDTGELFF. Supplemented by reference TRBV7-9 and TRBJ2-2, the full variable domain reads DTGVSQNPRHKITKRGQNVTFRCDPISEHNRLYWYRQTLGQGPEFLTYFQNEAQLEKSRLLSDRFSAERPKGSFSTLEIQRTEQGDSAMYLCASSWRPDTGELFFGEGSRLTVL.

The chain has TRBV27 and TRBJ1-2; TRBD1 might be the D (6 bases). Deletions cut 4 bases from V and 2 bases from J, with 8 bases between. CDR3 length: 13 residues. Germline-derived CDR1 and CDR2 are MNHEY and SMNVEV (reference sequence). CDR3 in DNA: TGTGCCAGCAGTTCAGGGGCCAACTATGGCTACACCTTC. Its translation: CASSSGANYGYTF.

V and J are TRBV2 and TRBJ1-2; perhaps TRBD1 as D (6 bases). Trimming pared 6 bases from V and 4 bases from J, leaving 15 bases between. In germline, CDR1 is SNHLY, CDR2 FYNNEI. There are 14 residues in the CDR3. CDR3 amino acids: CASSAHGRGYGYTF. The DNA for the CDR3 is TGTGCCAGCAGCGCCCATGGCAGGGGCTATGGCTACACCTTC.

The CDR3 DNA reads TGTGCCAGCAGTTACTCGAGCGGGGCGGACACCGGGGAGCTGTTTTTT. It codes for CASSYSSGADTGELFF. This sequence joins TRBV6-5 and TRBJ2-2; 7 nucleotides match TRBD2. J was trimmed by 3 bases and V by 0 bases; bases with no gene match: 4. Germline V gene sequence: CDR1 MNHEY, CDR2 SVGAGI. This CDR3 is 16 amino acids long.

Details on this clone: One end of the junction does not line up with germline, which may come from a read error. The chain employs TRBV4-3 and TRBJ1-2; the match to TRBD1 covers 7 bases. Germline V gene lookup returns CDR1 LGHNA and CDR2 YSLEER. This CDR3 region has 15 residues. CDR3 protein: CAGSQDVTGNYGYTF. The CDR3 nucleotides read TGCGCCGGCAGCCAAGACGTGACAGGGAACTATGGCTACACCTTC.

The rearrangement joins TRBV27 to TRBJ2-3; D is perhaps TRBD2 (6 bases). The CDR3 length is 12 residues. V lost 7 bases and J lost 4, with 9 bases in between. The germline CDR1 and CDR2 sequences are MNHEY and SMNVEV (reference sequence). The chain's CDR3 is CASTTGADTQYF. CDR3 coding DNA: TGTGCCAGCACCACGGGGGCAGATACGCAGTATTTT.

V is TRBV27 and J is TRBJ1-1; no firm D call. There are 14 residues in the CDR3. V was trimmed by 3 bases and J by 1 base, leaving 9 bases between them. Per germline, CDR1 MNHEY and CDR2 SMNVEV (reference sequence). Written as DNA, the CDR3 is TGTGCCAGCAGTTTGCGGGAGGCGAACACTGAAGCTTTCTTT. Its translation: CASSLREANTEAFF.

The chain recombines TRBV9 with TRBJ2-5; 10 bases are a match to TRBD2. Germline assignment: CDR1 SGDLS and CDR2 YYNGEE. This CDR3 contains 16 residues. The ends lost 0 bases at V and 1 base at J; junction bases unmatched: 3. Here the CDR3 DNA reads TGTGCCAGCAGCGTAGACAGCGGGGGGGGCCAAGAGACCCAGTACTTC. This codes for CASSVDSGGGQETQYF.

The chain recombines TRBV30 with TRBJ1-2; a weak D match, TRBD1 (6 bases). This CDR3 comprises 11 residues. The germline V and J ends were trimmed by 5 bases and 7 bases, with 11 bases remaining between them. Germline assignment: CDR1 GTSNPN and CDR2 SVGIG (reference sequence). CDR3 DNA sequence: TGTGCCTGGGGGGGGGCAAGTGGCTACACCTTC. It is translated as CAWGGASGYTF.

This chain joins TRBV14 and TRBJ2-1; 14 nucleotides align to TRBD2. Germline values: CDR1 SGHDN, CDR2 FVKESK. Trimming cost V 1 base and J 4 bases; bases outside gene matches: 9. The CDR3 spans 19 residues. CDR3 loop: CASSQVETSGRGIYNEQFF. The DNA for the CDR3 is TGTGCCAGCAGCCAAGTCGAGACTAGCGGGAGGGGGATTTACAATGAGCAGTTCTTC. Full variable domain (missing parts from reference TRBV14 and TRBJ2-1): EAGVTQFPSHSVIEKGQTVTLRCDPISGHDNLYWYRRVMGKEIKFLLHFVKESKQDESGMPNNRFLAERTGGTYSTLKVQPAELEDSGVYFCASSQVETSGRGIYNEQFFGPGTRLTVL.

The V gene is TRBV5-6, the J gene TRBJ1-5, with D maybe TRBD1 (5 bases). The V and J ends lost 0 bases and 2 bases respectively, with 18 bases between them. CDR1 is SGHDT, CDR2 YYEEEE, per germline. This CDR3 is built from 18 residues. The DNA of the CDR3 is TGTGCCAGCAGCTTGGCGGCAGGTCGGGACTGGGGCAATCAGCCCCAGCATTTT. It codes for CASSLAAGRDWGNQPQHF. The full variable domain, its missing parts supplied by reference TRBV5-6 and TRBJ1-5, is DAGVTQSPTHLIKTRGQQVTLRCSPKSGHDTVSWYQQALGQGPQFIFQYYEEEERQRGNFPDRFSGHQFPNYSSELNVNALLLGDSALYLCASSLAAGRDWGNQPQHFGDGTRLSIL.

This chain links TRBV7-9 with TRBJ2-3; 9 bases fit TRBD1. Trimming removed 5 bases from V and 6 bases from J; junction bases left unmatched: 9. This CDR3 has 15 residues. CDR1 is SEHNR, CDR2 FQNEAQ, per germline (reference sequence). As DNA, the CDR3 is TGTGCCAGCAGCGAACCGGGACAGGGAGCCGATACGCAGTATTTT. This sequence encodes CASSEPGQGADTQYF. Looking up the rest from reference TRBV7-9 and TRBJ2-3 gives the full variable domain: DTGVSQNPRHKITKRGQNVTFRCDPISEHNRLYWYRQTLGQGPEFLTYFQNEAQLEKSRLLSDRFSAERPKGSFSTLEIQRTEQGDSAMYLCASSEPGQGADTQYFGPGTRLTVL.

This clone was picked up a small number of times. The CDR3 region is CASSERGERGELFF. In DNA form, the CDR3 reads TGTGCCAGCAGTGAACGGGGGGAGAGAGGGGAGCTGTTTTTT. The chain links TRBV6-4 to TRBJ2-2, with 7 bases matching TRBD2. The ends lost 3 bases at V and 8 bases at J; junction bases unmatched: 6. The CDR3 sequence is 14 residues long. CDR1 MRHNA and CDR2 SNTAGT come from the germline V gene.

DNA for the CDR3: TGCGCCAGCGGCCATGAGGTACAGGGGATTGGCACTGAAGCTTTCTTT. As protein: CASGHEVQGIGTEAFF. The V and J genes are TRBV5-1 and TRBJ1-1, with 7 bases aligning to TRBD1. The CDR3 totals 16 residues. The J segment lost 4 bases and the V segment lost 7 bases, leaving 16 bases of the junction unmatched. Germline loops: CDR1 SGHRS, CDR2 YFSETQ.